This TCR beta chain was recorded in a study of CD4 T cells in relation to SARS-CoV-2 and coronaviruses. Study-wide results and limits: Samples before the pandemic and after infection were not matched within any donor.

Notes on this clone: Its cognate antigen is unknown.

Uncultured naive and memory CD4+ T cells supplied DNA for deep TCR-beta sequencing. The method was immunoSEQ multiplex PCR; TCRdb's version includes in-frame clones alone and lacks a portion of them. The profile shows about 56,000 clones, about 91% of them singletons. This CDR3 is built from 15 residues. CDR1 and CDR2 from the germline V gene are SGHKS and YYEKEE (reference sequence). J gave up 4 bases and V 4 bases, and 11 bases lay outside the gene matches. The receptor was derived from an adult with COVID-19. The chain recombines TRBV5-5 with TRBJ2-7; TRBD1 agrees at 7 bases. The sequenced material came from naive CD4+ T cells from PBMCs. Documented subset: naive CD4+ T cells isolated by negative enrichment. The CDR3 reads CASSTSGTEDYEQYF. The CDR3 coding sequence is TGTGCCAGCAGCACCTCCGGGACAGAAGATTACGAGCAGTACTTC.